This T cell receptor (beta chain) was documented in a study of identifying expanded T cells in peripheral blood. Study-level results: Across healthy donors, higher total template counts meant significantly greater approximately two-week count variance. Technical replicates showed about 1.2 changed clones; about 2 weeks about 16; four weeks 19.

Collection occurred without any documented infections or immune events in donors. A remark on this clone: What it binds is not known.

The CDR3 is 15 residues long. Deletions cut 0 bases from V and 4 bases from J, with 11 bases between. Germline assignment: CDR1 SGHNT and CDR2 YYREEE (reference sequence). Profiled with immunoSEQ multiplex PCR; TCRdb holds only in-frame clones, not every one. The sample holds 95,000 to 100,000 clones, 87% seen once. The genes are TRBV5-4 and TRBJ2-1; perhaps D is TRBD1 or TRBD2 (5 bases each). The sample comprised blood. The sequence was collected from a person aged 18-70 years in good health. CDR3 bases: TGTGCCAGCAGCTTGGATTGGGACGCTTACAATGAGCAGTTCTTC. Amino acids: CASSLDWDAYNEQFF.